This T cell receptor (beta chain) was found in a study of cytomegalovirus exposure and HLA in healthy donors. The PCR ran on 60 Vbeta and 13 Jbeta primers. The method was immunoSEQ multiplex PCR; TCRdb's version includes in-frame clones alone and lacks a portion of them. The sample has 100,000 to 150,000 clones; roughly 80% are singletons. Findings of the study overall: It was taken for granted in presence/absence analyses that sequencing depth across donors was roughly uniform.

V lost 3 bases to trimming and J lost 1 base, with 5 bases between them. There are 13 residues in the CDR3. Germline assignment: CDR1 SGHTA and CDR2 FQGNSA. Worth noting for this clone: Its antigen remains unknown. Other DNA sequences in this specimen translate into the identical CDR3.

The sample was PBMCs. This chain uses TRBV7-2 with TRBJ2-3; D ambiguous. This sequence was found in a woman aged 45-60 years in good health and CMV-seronegative. The chain's CDR3 is CASSFSGTDTQYF. DNA of the CDR3: TGTGCCAGCAGCTTTTCGGGCACAGATACGCAGTATTTT. The full variable domain, in which reference TRBV7-2 and TRBJ2-3 provide the parts outside the CDR3, is GAGVSQSPSNKVTEKGKDVELRCDPISGHTALYWYRQSLGQGLEFLIYFQGNSAPDKSGLPSDRFSAERTGGSVSTLTIQRTQQEDSAVYLCASSFSGTDTQYFGPGTRLTVL.